Reported below is one T cell receptor (beta chain). The data stem from a study of shared clonotypes between healthy human individuals. J was trimmed by 3 bases and V by 0 bases; bases with no gene match: 7. The CDR3 runs 17 residues. Per germline, CDR1 LGHNA and CDR2 YNFKEQ. Using immunoSEQ multiplex PCR, the repertoire was profiled, and TCRdb retains in-frame clones only, with some absent. The table records fewer than 400,000 clones, approximately 79% of them present only once. Sequenced sample: memory CD4+ T cells sorted from blood. Subset denoted: CD45RA-negative fraction. The TCR sequence derives from a man under 40 in good health. The J gene is TRBJ2-3, the V gene TRBV4-2, with 9 nucleotides matching TRBD1. CDR3 coding DNA: TGTGCCAGCAGCCAAGACCGGGGACAGGGCTTTACAGATACGCAGTATTTT. Translation gives CASSQDRGQGFTDTQYF.